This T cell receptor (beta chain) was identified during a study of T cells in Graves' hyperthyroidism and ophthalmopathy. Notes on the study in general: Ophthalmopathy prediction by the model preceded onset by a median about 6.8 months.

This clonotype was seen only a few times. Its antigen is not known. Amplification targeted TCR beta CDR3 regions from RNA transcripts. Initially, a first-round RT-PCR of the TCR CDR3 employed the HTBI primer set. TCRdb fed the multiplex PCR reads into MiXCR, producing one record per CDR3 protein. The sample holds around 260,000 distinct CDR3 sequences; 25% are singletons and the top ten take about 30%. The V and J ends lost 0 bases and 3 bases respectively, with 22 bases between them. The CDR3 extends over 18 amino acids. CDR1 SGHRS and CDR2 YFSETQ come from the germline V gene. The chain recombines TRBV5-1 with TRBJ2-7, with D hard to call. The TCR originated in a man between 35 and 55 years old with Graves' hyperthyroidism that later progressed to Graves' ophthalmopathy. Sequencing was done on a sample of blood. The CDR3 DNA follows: TGCGCCAGCAGCTTGGAGCCCCGGTCGGGCGGCCAATTCTACGAGCAGTACTTC. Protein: CASSLEPRSGGQFYEQYF. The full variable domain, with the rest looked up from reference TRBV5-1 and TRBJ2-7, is KAGVTQTPRYLIKTRGQQVTLSCSPISGHRSVSWYQQTPGQGLQFLFEYFSETQRNKGNFPGRFSGRQFSNSRSEMNVSTLELGDSALYLCASSLEPRSGGQFYEQYFGPGTRLTVT.